This is a list of T cell receptor beta chains from one sample in a study of blood T cell repertoires in COVID-19. Assay: immunoSEQ multiplex PCR; the TCRdb copy retains only in-frame clones and omits some. The table lists 150,000 to 200,000 clones, roughly four fifths of them singletons. The source material was peripheral blood. The receptors derive from a man aged 35-49 years who had recovered from COVID-19. Each CDR3 is given without its conserved first and last residue.

j_call,v_call,cdr3_aa
TRBJ2-1,TRBV18,ASSPTSGSLDEQF
TRBJ2-3,TRBV6-2/TRBV6-3,ASSYSTVDTQY
TRBJ2-4,TRBV30,AWSQQLRDIQY
TRBJ2-3,TRBV18,ASSPPQSTDTQY
TRBJ1-1,TRBV3-1/TRBV3-2,ASSQARATEAF
TRBJ1-1,TRBV9,ASSVVGGAAF
TRBJ2-3,TRBV19,ASSTEGGPADTQY
TRBJ2-7,TRBV11-3,ASSLDRDGGEQY
TRBJ2-7,TRBV6-5,ASSSGTAGEQY
TRBJ1-6,TRBV6-2/TRBV6-3,ASRYTTGGQNSPLH
TRBJ1-5,TRBV19,ASSLPGQGYQPQH
TRBJ2-3,TRBV9,ASSAKTSGFTDTQY
TRBJ1-2,TRBV2,ASRHTGNDGYT
TRBJ1-6,TRBV2,ASRVGVAYSPLH
TRBJ1-5,TRBV6-1,ASSETPPGGNQPQH
TRBJ1-1,TRBV19,AGGQRMAEAF
TRBJ2-3,TRBV7-2,ASSRYAGTDTQY
TRBJ2-3,TRBV7-2,ASSSGLVTDTQY
TRBJ1-1,TRBV18,ASSPPGTVNTEAF
TRBJ2-1,TRBV28,ASPPSGGSSSYNEQF
TRBJ2-7,TRBV6-5,ASSQTGGLEY
TRBJ2-1,TRBV7-2,ASSLEGSGSDEQF
TRBJ2-6,TRBV28,ASRKGVGPGANVLT
TRBJ1-1,TRBV29-1,SVTSLEGPNTEAF
TRBJ2-3,TRBV9,ASSLRQAMLTDTQY
TRBJ2-7,TRBV11-3,ASSLEADYEQY
TRBJ1-1,TRBV13,ASSLRQGKPF
TRBJ2-7,TRBV7-9,ASSSPGLAGQEQY
TRBJ2-7,TRBV4-3,ASSRRRGTYEQY
TRBJ2-3,TRBV7-9,ASRGASTDTQY